These 19 T cell receptor beta chains share one sample of origin, sequenced in a study of T cell responses to AZD1222 COVID-19 vaccine. Sequencing used immunoSEQ multiplex PCR; TCRdb keeps in-frame clones, though not all of them. The table lists about 120,000 clones, 85% to 90% of them singletons. The sample here was peripheral blood, taken on day 0 of AZD1222 vaccination. These receptors were taken from an adult in good health.

The V and J genes are TRBV4-3 and TRBJ2-1; D is unclear. The CDR3 consists of 15 residues. V dropped 0 bases and J dropped 5 bases, with 11 bases sitting between them. The V gene's germline CDR1 is LGHNA and CDR2 YSLEER. Here the CDR3 reads CASSQDPSTNNEQFF. CDR3 sequence (DNA): TGCGCCAGCAGCCAAGATCCTTCGACCAACAATGAGCAGTTCTTC.

The chain uses TRBV7-2 and TRBJ1-5; D remains ambiguous. Germline V gene lookup returns CDR1 SGHTA and CDR2 FQGNSA. Trimming shortened V by 1 base and J by 2 bases, and 6 bases separated the two germline ends. The CDR3 consists of 14 residues. The CDR3 spells CASSLGYGNQPQHF. CDR3 DNA: TGTGCCAGCAGCTTAGGCTACGGCAATCAGCCCCAGCATTTT.

The J gene is TRBJ2-7, the V gene TRBV30, with D perhaps assigned TRBD1 or TRBD2 (5 bases each). CDR3 length: 13 amino acids. The germline V gene encodes CDR1 GTSNPN and CDR2 SVGIG (reference sequence). V was trimmed by 1 base and J by 7 bases, leaving 14 bases between them. The CDR3 loop reads CAWSARGRGEQYF. The CDR3 bases are TGTGCCTGGAGTGCACGGGGTAGGGGTGAGCAGTACTTC.

This rearrangement joins TRBV7-2 to TRBJ1-2; weak D call: TRBD1 (6 bases). This CDR3 comprises 15 residues. Trimming removed 0 bases at V and 6 bases at J, with 14 bases between. CDR1 SGHTA and CDR2 FQGNSA come from the germline V gene. The DNA of the CDR3 is TGTGCCAGCAGCTTAGCCCGAACAGGGATCGATGGCTACACCTTC. As protein: CASSLARTGIDGYTF.

This clone was detected once. The J gene is TRBJ1-1, the V gene TRBV6-1, with TRBD1 matching 9 bases. There are 17 residues in the CDR3. Losses at the gene ends were 3 bases for V and 4 bases for J; bases not matched to a gene: 12. Germline CDR1 is MNHNS and CDR2 is SASEGT. The CDR3 here is CASSDLVAGQGFTEAFF. As DNA, the CDR3 is TGTGCCAGCAGTGATTTAGTAGCAGGACAGGGGTTCACTGAAGCTTTCTTT.

The chain combines TRBV7-8 with TRBJ2-7, with 14 bases aligning to TRBD2. There are 16 residues in the CDR3. The germline gives CDR1 SGHVS, CDR2 FQNEAQ. V was clipped by 5 bases and J by 5 bases; unmatched bases: 8. The DNA for the CDR3 is TGTGCCAGCAGCACACCGAGGACTAGCGGGGGGCACGAGCAGTACTTC. The encoded protein is CASSTPRTSGGHEQYF.

The rearrangement uses TRBV21-1 and TRBJ1-3; the table calls TRBD1, which could not be checked here. TRBV21-1 has pseudogene status. The CDR3 has 13 residues. CDR3 region: CASSKQAGNTIYF. DNA of the CDR3: TGTGCCAGCAGCAAACAGGCTGGAAACACCATATATTTT.

This chain links TRBV6-4 with TRBJ2-3; 9 bases are a match to TRBD1. Unmatched junction bases numbered 12, after V lost 9 bases and J lost 2 bases. Per germline, CDR1 MRHNA and CDR2 SNTAGT. The CDR3 is 16 amino acids. The CDR3 nucleotides read TGTGCCAGTAAGAAGGGACAGGGCAATCTCACAGATACGCAGTATTTT. Protein product: CASKKGQGNLTDTQYF.

The rearrangement joins TRBV11-2 to TRBJ2-5, with unresolved D. V was clipped by 5 bases and J by 2 bases, with 6 bases between them. Germline V CDR1 and CDR2: SGHAT, FQNNGV. This CDR3 region has 12 residues. The CDR3 bases are TGTGCCAGCAGCCCGCCGCAAGAGACCCAGTACTTC. This codes for CASSPPQETQYF.

The sample holds one count of this clone. J is TRBJ1-2 and V is TRBV30, with D possibly being TRBD1 (6 bases). The germline V and J ends were trimmed by 1 base and 8 bases, with 17 bases remaining between them. The V gene's germline CDR1 is GTSNPN and CDR2 SVGIG (reference sequence). The CDR3 sequence is 14 residues long. The CDR3 DNA reads as TGTGCCTGGAGTGCCAGGATGGACAGTAGGGGCTACACCTTC. Encoded protein: CAWSARMDSRGYTF.

The chain is built from TRBV30 and TRBJ1-2, with no clear D. Germline V gene data show CDR1 as GTSNPN and CDR2 as SVGIG (reference sequence). V was clipped by 0 bases and J by 5 bases, with 10 bases between them. The length of the CDR3 is 13 residues. CDR3 coding DNA: TGTGCCTGGAGTGTAGCGGCGGATTATGGCTACACCTTC. Protein sequence: CAWSVAADYGYTF.

This chain uses TRBV28 with TRBJ1-2, with TRBD1 as a possible D gene (5 bases). V gave up 3 bases and J gave up 3 bases, with 8 bases separating them. The CDR3 is 13 amino acids. Germline V gene sequence: CDR1 MDHEN, CDR2 SYDVKM. For the CDR3, the DNA is TGTGCCAGCAGTTTCGGCAGGGACTATGGCTACACCTTC. Protein: CASSFGRDYGYTF.

CDR3 residues: CASSLAPGQGYEQYF. The CDR3 DNA sequence: TGCGCCAGCAGCTTGGCCCCGGGACAGGGCTACGAGCAGTACTTC. The chain links TRBV5-1 to TRBJ2-7; 9 bases fit TRBD1. The J segment lost 3 bases and the V segment lost 0 bases, leaving 4 bases of the junction unmatched. The CDR3 covers 15 residues. CDR1 is SGHRS, CDR2 YFSETQ, per germline.

The V and J genes are TRBV28 and TRBJ1-1; weak D call: TRBD1 (6 bases). V was pared by 7 bases and J by 4 bases, with 13 bases between. The CDR3 contains 13 residues. Germline CDR1 MDHEN, CDR2 SYDVKM. The DNA for the CDR3 is TGTGCCAGCACCTTGACAGGCGGCACTGAAGCTTTCTTT. It yields the protein CASTLTGGTEAFF.

This clone was found once. The junction and the germline gene differ at one end; a read error may be behind it. This chain joins TRBV6-5 and TRBJ1-5; TRBD1 matches 7 bases. The germline V gene has CDR1 MNHEY and CDR2 SVGAGI. The CDR3 is 11 amino acids. Here the CDR3 reads CASRSGQLQHF. The CDR3 DNA is TGTGCCAGCCGTTCGGGACAGCTCCAGCATTTT.

The chain links TRBV6-5 to TRBJ2-1, with D possibly TRBD2 on 5 matching bases. CDR3 length: 16 residues. Germline-derived CDR1 and CDR2 are MNHEY and SVGAGI. Between the trimmed V and J ends, which lost 2 bases and 7 bases, there was a span of 18 bases. The CDR3, as DNA: TGTGCCAGCAGTTACGCCCCATGGGGAGTTGAGAATGAGCAGTTCTTC. This translates into CASSYAPWGVENEQFF.

This clone was observed once. This chain connects TRBV7-9 to TRBJ2-7; D gene ambiguous. Per the germline V gene, CDR1 is SEHNR and CDR2 is FQNEAQ (reference sequence). The CDR3 runs to 14 residues. The V gene lost 0 bases and the J gene lost 2 bases, with 8 bases spanning the gap. CDR3: CASSLAPAAYEQYF. Here the CDR3 DNA reads TGTGCCAGCAGCTTAGCGCCGGCGGCCTACGAGCAGTACTTC.

V gene TRBV18 combines with J gene TRBJ2-4; D is undetermined. Germline V gene lookup returns CDR1 KGHSH and CDR2 LQKENI. The CDR3 consists of 15 residues. The V gene lost 3 bases and the J gene lost 5 bases, with 14 bases spanning the gap. CDR3: CASSPLLAQENIQYF. The CDR3 DNA reads TGTGCCAGCTCACCGCTCCTGGCACAAGAAAACATTCAGTACTTC.

The chain uses TRBV6-2 or TRBV6-3 and TRBJ1-2, with D perhaps TRBD1 (5 bases). This CDR3 is 13 amino acids long. Germline V gene lookup returns CDR1 MNHEY and CDR2 SVGEGT. Trimming took off 2 bases at V and 6 bases at J, with 10 bases between the two ends. CDR3: CASSYGGPHGYTF. The CDR3 coding sequence is TGTGCCAGCAGTTACGGGGGTCCGCATGGCTACACCTTC.